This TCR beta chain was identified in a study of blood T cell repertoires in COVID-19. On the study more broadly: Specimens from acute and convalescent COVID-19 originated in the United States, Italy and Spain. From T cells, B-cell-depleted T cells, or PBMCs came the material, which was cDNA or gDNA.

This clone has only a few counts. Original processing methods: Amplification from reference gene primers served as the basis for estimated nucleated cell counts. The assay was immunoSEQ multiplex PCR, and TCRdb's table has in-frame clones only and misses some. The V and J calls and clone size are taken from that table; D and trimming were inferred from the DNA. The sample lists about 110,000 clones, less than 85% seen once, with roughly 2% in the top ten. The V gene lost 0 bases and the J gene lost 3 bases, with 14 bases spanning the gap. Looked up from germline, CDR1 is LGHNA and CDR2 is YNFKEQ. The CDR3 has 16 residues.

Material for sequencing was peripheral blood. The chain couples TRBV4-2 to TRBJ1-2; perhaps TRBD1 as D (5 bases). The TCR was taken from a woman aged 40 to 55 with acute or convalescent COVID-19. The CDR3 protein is CASSQDWQGGDYGYTF. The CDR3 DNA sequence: TGTGCCAGCAGCCAAGACTGGCAGGGCGGGGACTATGGCTACACCTTC.